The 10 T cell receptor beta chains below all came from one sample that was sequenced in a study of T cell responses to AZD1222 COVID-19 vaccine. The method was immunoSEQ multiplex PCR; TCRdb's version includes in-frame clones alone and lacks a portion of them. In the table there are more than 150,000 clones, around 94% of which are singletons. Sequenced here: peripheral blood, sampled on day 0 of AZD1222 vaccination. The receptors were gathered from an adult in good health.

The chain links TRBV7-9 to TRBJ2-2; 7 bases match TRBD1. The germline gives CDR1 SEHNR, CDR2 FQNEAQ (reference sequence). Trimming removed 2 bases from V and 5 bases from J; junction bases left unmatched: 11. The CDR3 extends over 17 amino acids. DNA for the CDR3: TGTGCCAGCAGCTTACGCGATAGGGGGCGCAGGACCGGGGAGCTGTTTTTT. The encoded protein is CASSLRDRGRRTGELFF.

CDR3 sequence: CASTPEGVRGQPQHF. CDR3 DNA: TGTGCCAGCACCCCCGAGGGGGTAAGGGGTCAGCCCCAGCATTTT. The chain employs TRBV6-6 and TRBJ1-5, with TRBD1 as a possible D gene (6 bases). Germline loops: CDR1 MNHNY, CDR2 SVGAGI (reference sequence). CDR3 length: 15 residues. Trimming took 7 bases from V and 6 from J, leaving 19 bases between them.

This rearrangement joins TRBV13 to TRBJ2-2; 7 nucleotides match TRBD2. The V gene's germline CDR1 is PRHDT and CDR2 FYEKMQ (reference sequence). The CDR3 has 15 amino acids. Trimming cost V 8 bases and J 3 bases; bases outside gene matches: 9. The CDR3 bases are TGTGCCAGCCGGACGGGGGGAGGTTACACCGGGGAGCTGTTTTTT. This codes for CASRTGGGYTGELFF. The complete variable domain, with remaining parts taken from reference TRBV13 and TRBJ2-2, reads AAGVIQSPRHLIKEKRETATLKCYPIPRHDTVYWYQQGPGQDPQFLISFYEKMQSDKGSIPDRFSAQQFSDYHSELNMSSLELGDSALYFCASRTGGGYTGELFFGEGSRLTVL.

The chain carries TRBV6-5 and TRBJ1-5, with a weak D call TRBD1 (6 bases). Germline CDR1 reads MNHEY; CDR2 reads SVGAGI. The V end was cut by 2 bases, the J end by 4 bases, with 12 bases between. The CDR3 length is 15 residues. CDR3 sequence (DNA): TGTGCCAGCAGTTACATCAGGGGACCGAATCAGCCCCAGCATTTT. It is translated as CASSYIRGPNQPQHF.

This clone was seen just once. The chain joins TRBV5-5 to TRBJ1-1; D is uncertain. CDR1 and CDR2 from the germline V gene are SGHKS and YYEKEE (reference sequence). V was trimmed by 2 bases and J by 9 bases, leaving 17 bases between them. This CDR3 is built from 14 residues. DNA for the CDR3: TGTGCCAGCAGCTTAATCCCCAGAGCAGGCAAAGCTTTCTTT. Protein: CASSLIPRAGKAFF.

CDR3 coding DNA: TGTGCCAGCAGCCTGAGAATTCTCTATGGCTACACCTTC. This translates into CASSLRILYGYTF. The rearrangement joins TRBV5-8 to TRBJ1-2, with unresolved D. The CDR3 is made up of 13 amino acids. The germline gives CDR1 SGHTS, CDR2 YDEGEE. V lost 4 bases, J lost 4 bases, and 11 bases lay in between.

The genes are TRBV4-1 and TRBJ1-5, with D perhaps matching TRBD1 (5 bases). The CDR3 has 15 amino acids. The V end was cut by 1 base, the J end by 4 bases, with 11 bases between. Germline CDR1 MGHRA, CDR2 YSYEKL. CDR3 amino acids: CASSQVGTANQPQHF. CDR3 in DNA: TGCGCCAGCAGCCAAGTGGGGACTGCGAATCAGCCCCAGCATTTT.

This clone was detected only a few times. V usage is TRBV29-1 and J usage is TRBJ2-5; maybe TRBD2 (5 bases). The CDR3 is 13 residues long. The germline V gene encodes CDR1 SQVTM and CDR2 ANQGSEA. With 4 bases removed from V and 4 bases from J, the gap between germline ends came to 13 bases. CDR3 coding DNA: TGCAGCGTTGTAGTTAGTAGCGTAGAGACCCAGTACTTC. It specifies CSVVVSSVETQYF.

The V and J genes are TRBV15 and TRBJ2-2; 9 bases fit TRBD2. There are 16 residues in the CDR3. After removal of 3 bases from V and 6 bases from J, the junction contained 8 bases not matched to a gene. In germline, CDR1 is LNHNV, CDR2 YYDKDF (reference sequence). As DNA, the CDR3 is TGTGCCACCAGCAGGACAGGTCTAGCGGGGCCCGGGGAGCTGTTTTTT. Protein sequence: CATSRTGLAGPGELFF.

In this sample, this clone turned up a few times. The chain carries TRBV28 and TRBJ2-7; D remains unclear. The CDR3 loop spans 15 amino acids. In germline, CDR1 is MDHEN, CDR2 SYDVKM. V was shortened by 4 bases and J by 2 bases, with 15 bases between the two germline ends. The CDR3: CASSSSKRTAYEQYV. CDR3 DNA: TGTGCCAGCAGTTCCTCCAAAAGGACCGCCTACGAGCAGTACGTC.